This T cell receptor (beta chain) was recovered during a study of T cell changes during pregnancy in multiple sclerosis. Produced via immunoSEQ multiplex PCR; TCRdb's table is partial and in-frame only. The sample records about 89,000 clones, 94% being singletons. This CDR3 is built from 15 residues. Unmatched junction bases numbered 6, after V lost 5 bases and J lost 0 bases. CDR1 is MNHEY, CDR2 SMNVEV, per germline (reference sequence). The sequenced sample was peripheral blood, obtained after pregnancy. This rearrangement joins TRBV27 to TRBJ1-1; 7 bases line up with TRBD1. This receptor was obtained from a female donor in good health, enrolled as a control in a pregnancy study. Written as DNA, the CDR3 is TGTGCCAGCAGTCCCTACAGGGGTATGAACACTGAAGCTTTCTTT. As protein: CASSPYRGMNTEAFF.